This T cell receptor (beta chain) was sequenced for a study of cytomegalovirus exposure and HLA in healthy donors. Vbeta (60) and Jbeta (13) primers were used in the PCR. TCRdb's copy holds only in-frame clones and misses some; the assay was immunoSEQ multiplex PCR. This sample has about 110,000 clones, with around 80% found just once. This clone turned up a few times. The CDR3 runs 19 residues. The J segment lost 2 bases and the V segment lost 0 bases, leaving 11 bases of the junction unmatched. CDR1 and CDR2 from the germline V gene are SEHNR and FQNEAQ (reference sequence). The rearrangement uses TRBV7-9 and TRBJ2-3, with 10 bases fitting TRBD2. The sequenced sample consisted of PBMCs. The sequence derives from a man aged 25 to 40 in good health and CMV-seropositive. CDR3 in amino acids: CASSLARGASGGPTDTQYF. The CDR3 DNA sequence: TGTGCCAGCAGCTTAGCGAGAGGTGCTAGCGGGGGCCCCACAGATACGCAGTATTTT.